A selection of T cell receptor beta chains follows, all from one sample in a study of blood T cell repertoires in COVID-19. The table came from immunoSEQ multiplex PCR; TCRdb's copy has only in-frame clones and leaves some out. The repertoire consists of about 170,000 clones, with 80% to 85% occurring once and the leading ten covering approximately 2.4%. Sequences were obtained from peripheral blood. These receptors were collected from a human donor with acute or convalescent COVID-19. The donor label of this sample is uncertain. CDR3s leave out the opening cysteine and the closing phenylalanine or tryptophan. The D gene is left open where the match is weak.

TRBJ1-4 | TRBD1 | TRBV6-5 | ASSFGQEGEKLF
TRBJ2-4 | TRBD2 | TRBV9 | ASSQAGSAQY
TRBJ2-1 | TRBD2 | TRBV5-1 | ASSLERGGRTYNEQF
TRBJ2-6 | TRBD1 | TRBV9 | ASSAQGWAGANVLT
TRBJ1-2 | NA | TRBV12-5 | ASGPPLTVDGYT
TRBJ2-2 | NA | TRBV5-6 | ASSLPPGNTGELF
TRBJ2-7 | NA | TRBV2 | ASSGTGYEQY
TRBJ2-7 | TRBD1 | TRBV6-5 | ASSYSGQGPVEQY
TRBJ1-3 | NA | TRBV6-6 | ASSREGNTIY
TRBJ2-7 | NA | TRBV19 | ASSPGTSFYEQY
TRBJ2-4 | NA | TRBV19 | ASSTRPQGTLAKNIQY
TRBJ1-5 | NA | TRBV4-1 | ASSLWGGQPQH
TRBJ1-1 | NA | TRBV4-1 | ASSHTGRTEAF
TRBJ2-7 | NA | TRBV19 | ATSPDSSYEQY
TRBJ1-1 | NA | TRBV29-1 | SVVTSGRNTEAF
TRBJ2-5 | TRBD2 | TRBV10-2 | ASSLTSGGSETQY
TRBJ2-3 | TRBD2 | TRBV9 | ASSSNPGGSADTQY
TRBJ2-7 | TRBD1 | TRBV18 | ASSRDSTYEQY
TRBJ2-7 | TRBD2 | TRBV5-1 | ASSLWLAGGPYEQY
TRBJ2-1 | TRBD1 | TRBV5-1 | ASSLPGTANEQF
TRBJ2-2 | NA | TRBV11-2 | ASSPVRAQNTGELF
TRBJ1-3 | TRBD1 | TRBV6-5 | ASQRTGDFGNTIY
TRBJ2-1 | TRBD1 | TRBV27 | ASRRGTGVVNEQF
TRBJ1-6 | NA | TRBV6-5 | ASRGTHYNSPLH
TRBJ2-3 | TRBD2 | TRBV28 | ASSPRGLAGVNTQY
TRBJ2-1 | NA | TRBV30 | AWSGQGAEQF
TRBJ1-6 | NA | TRBV27 | ASSPIQSSPLH
TRBJ2-3 | TRBD1 | TRBV7-3 | ASSRAGQGADTQY
TRBJ1-5 | NA | TRBV28 | ASSLADRLEQPQH
TRBJ2-7 | NA | TRBV30 | AWNQGTYEQY
TRBJ1-6 | NA | TRBV2 | ASSDRANSPLH
TRBJ2-2 | TRBD2 | TRBV18 | ASSPRDSGSVTGELF
TRBJ2-7 | NA | TRBV27 | ASRDGNSYEQY
TRBJ1-1 | NA | TRBV5-1 | ASSLGLGPNTEAF
TRBJ2-1 | TRBD2 | TRBV19 | ASSIRASGQHEQF
TRBJ1-2 | NA | TRBV30 | AWRTRGIGYT
TRBJ2-3 | TRBD1 | TRBV2 | ASGTGTDTQY
TRBJ2-4 | TRBD2 | TRBV5-5 | ASSSKLQSGGAAKNIQY
TRBJ2-3 | NA | TRBV6-5 | ANARGDLSTDTQY
TRBJ2-1 | TRBD2 | TRBV15 | ATSRAVAGGYNEQF
TRBJ2-3 | TRBD2 | TRBV4-2 | ASSQRGGGGTDTQY
TRBJ1-5 | NA | TRBV20-1 | SASGQPQH
TRBJ2-5 | NA | TRBV19 | ASSIPGIGETQY
TRBJ1-1 | NA | TRBV13 | ASSSLQEAF
TRBJ2-7 | NA | TRBV4-1 | ASSQEGASDYYEQY
TRBJ2-7 | NA | TRBV25-1 | ASSEYRGMRRGLYEQY